This is a list of T cell receptor beta chains from one sample in a study of cytomegalovirus exposure and HLA in healthy donors. The table came from immunoSEQ multiplex PCR; TCRdb's copy has only in-frame clones and leaves some out. The sample has about 170,000 clones; roughly 70% are singletons. The material sequenced was PBMCs. Receptors were obtained from a woman aged 45-60 years in good health and CMV-seropositive. Both conserved end residues are part of each CDR3. A D gene is named only where the DNA matches it firmly. Rows give clone size only sometimes, using once, few, many, or a class for an expanded clone.

v_call: TRBV10-3; d_call: -; j_call: TRBJ1-5; clone_size: once; cdr3_nt: TGTGCCATCAGCCCAGGGGTAAATCAGCCCCAGCATTTT; cdr3_aa: CAISPGVNQPQHF
v_call: TRBV5-1; d_call: -; j_call: TRBJ2-1; clone_size: -; cdr3_nt: TGCGCCAGCAGCTTGGAAATAAAGACAGACGAGCAGTTCTTC; cdr3_aa: CASSLEIKTDEQFF
v_call: TRBV5-1; d_call: TRBD1; j_call: TRBJ1-1; clone_size: few; cdr3_nt: TGCGCCAGCAGCCTGCGGACAGGGGTTGGCACTGAAGCTTTCTTT; cdr3_aa: CASSLRTGVGTEAFF
v_call: TRBV30; d_call: -; j_call: TRBJ1-6; clone_size: once; cdr3_nt: TGTGCCTGGAGTGTACGTCAGGGCGATTCACCCCTCCACTTT; cdr3_aa: CAWSVRQGDSPLHF
v_call: TRBV2; d_call: TRBD1; j_call: TRBJ1-6; clone_size: -; cdr3_nt: TGTGCCACCTCTGACAGGGGGTTGGATTCACCCCTCCACTTT; cdr3_aa: CATSDRGLDSPLHF
v_call: TRBV27; d_call: -; j_call: TRBJ1-2; clone_size: few; cdr3_nt: TGTGCCAGCAGTCCAAATATATGGGGGCAGACGGATGGCTACACCTTC; cdr3_aa: CASSPNIWGQTDGYTF
v_call: TRBV6-1; d_call: -; j_call: TRBJ2-7; clone_size: once; cdr3_nt: TGTGCCAGCAGACTACAGGGTTACGAGCAGTACTTC; cdr3_aa: CASRLQGYEQYF
v_call: TRBV4-1; d_call: -; j_call: TRBJ2-7; clone_size: -; cdr3_nt: TGCGCCAGCAGCCAGGGGGGGGGCAGCCCCTACGAGCAGTACTTC; cdr3_aa: CASSQGGGSPYEQYF
v_call: TRBV28; d_call: -; j_call: TRBJ1-2; clone_size: once; cdr3_nt: TGTGCCAGCAGTTTGGCCGGGATAAACTATGGCTACACCTTC; cdr3_aa: CASSLAGINYGYTF
v_call: TRBV5-4; d_call: TRBD2; j_call: TRBJ2-3; clone_size: -; cdr3_nt: TGTGCCAGCAGCTATAGCGGGGGGGGCACAGATACGCAGTATTTT; cdr3_aa: CASSYSGGGTDTQYF
v_call: TRBV19; d_call: -; j_call: TRBJ2-1; clone_size: -; cdr3_nt: TGTGCCAGTAGTATATCGCGGGGACTGATCAATGAGCAGTTCTTC; cdr3_aa: CASSISRGLINEQFF
v_call: TRBV27; d_call: -; j_call: TRBJ1-2; clone_size: -; cdr3_nt: TGTGCCAAGCAACACAGTCGGGGCTACACCTTC; cdr3_aa: CAKQHSRGYTF
v_call: TRBV15; d_call: TRBD2; j_call: TRBJ2-2; clone_size: -; cdr3_nt: TGTGCCACCAGCAGAGATAGGCTAGCGGGGGCGAACGGGGAGCTGTTTTTT; cdr3_aa: CATSRDRLAGANGELFF
v_call: TRBV30; d_call: TRBD1; j_call: TRBJ1-6; clone_size: -; cdr3_nt: TGTGCCTGGAGGGACAGGGGCAAATCACCCCTCCACTTT; cdr3_aa: CAWRDRGKSPLHF
v_call: TRBV18; d_call: -; j_call: TRBJ1-2; clone_size: -; cdr3_nt: TGTGCCAGCTCACCGACCCAGGTTGGATGGAGCTACACCTTC; cdr3_aa: CASSPTQVGWSYTF
v_call: TRBV19; d_call: TRBD1; j_call: TRBJ1-5; clone_size: -; cdr3_nt: TGTGCCAGTAGTATAGGGGACAGGTTCAATCAGCCCCAGCATTTT; cdr3_aa: CASSIGDRFNQPQHF
v_call: TRBV9; d_call: TRBD1; j_call: TRBJ2-3; clone_size: -; cdr3_nt: TGTGCCAGTGATCCAGGGGGCGCGGATGCAGATACGCAGTATTTT; cdr3_aa: CASDPGGADADTQYF
v_call: TRBV27; d_call: -; j_call: TRBJ1-4; clone_size: -; cdr3_nt: TGTGCCAGCCGTCGTGCGGGGGGCGGTGAAAAACTGTTTTTT; cdr3_aa: CASRRAGGGEKLFF
v_call: TRBV19; d_call: -; j_call: TRBJ2-7; clone_size: -; cdr3_nt: TGTGCCAGTAGTTTGGGGAACAGGGAATACGAGCAGTACTTC; cdr3_aa: CASSLGNREYEQYF
v_call: TRBV2; d_call: -; j_call: TRBJ1-5; clone_size: -; cdr3_nt: TGTGCCAGCAGTGTGTTAGGGGATCAGCCCCAGCATTTT; cdr3_aa: CASSVLGDQPQHF
v_call: TRBV4-1; d_call: -; j_call: TRBJ1-1; clone_size: -; cdr3_nt: TGCGCCAGCAGCCAAGAAGCCATGAACACTGAAGCTTTCTTT; cdr3_aa: CASSQEAMNTEAFF
v_call: TRBV7-3; d_call: TRBD2; j_call: TRBJ2-1; clone_size: -; cdr3_nt: TGTGCCAGCAGCTTATGGGCGGGGGGGTTAAATGAGCAGTTCTTC; cdr3_aa: CASSLWAGGLNEQFF
v_call: TRBV6-5; d_call: TRBD1; j_call: TRBJ1-1; clone_size: -; cdr3_nt: TGTGCCAGCAGTTACCAAGACAGGGGGAGCACTGAAGCTTTCTTT; cdr3_aa: CASSYQDRGSTEAFF
v_call: TRBV7-2; d_call: -; j_call: TRBJ2-5; clone_size: -; cdr3_nt: TGTGCCAGCAGCCTCGACTCGTCTGGGACCCAGTACTTC; cdr3_aa: CASSLDSSGTQYF
v_call: TRBV5-7; d_call: -; j_call: TRBJ2-7; clone_size: -; cdr3_nt: TGTGCCAGCAGCTTGGAGGACAGTTACTACGAGCAGTACTTC; cdr3_aa: CASSLEDSYYEQYF
v_call: TRBV5-1; d_call: -; j_call: TRBJ2-7; clone_size: -; cdr3_nt: TGCGCCAGCCGACAGGATAGCTCCTACGAGCAGTACTTC; cdr3_aa: CASRQDSSYEQYF
v_call: TRBV14; d_call: -; j_call: TRBJ2-7; clone_size: -; cdr3_nt: TGTGCCAGCAGCCCCGAGTCCGCCTACGAGCAGTACTTC; cdr3_aa: CASSPESAYEQYF